These 10 T cell receptor beta chains were all obtained from the same sample, sequenced in a study of blood T cells in healthy people across ages. For the second PCR, which ran for about 7 to 11 cycles, a sample-barcoded 5' primer and a J-beta primer mix were used. MiXCR, run by TCRdb on the 5' RACE reads, gives a single entry per CDR3 protein. The profile shows 1.5 million to 1.8 million distinct CDR3 sequences, roughly 43% of them singletons. The specimen was blood. These receptor sequences come from a woman under 30 in good health.

This clonotype was counted once. In DNA form, the CDR3 reads TGTGCCTCAAGGCCTGGCAGTAGCACAGATACGCAGTATTTT. Translation: CASRPGSSTDTQYF. This rearrangement joins TRBV6-5 to TRBJ2-3, with unresolved D. Germline assignment: CDR1 MNHEY and CDR2 SVGAGI. The V and J ends lost 11 bases and 0 bases respectively, with 15 bases between them. The CDR3 runs 14 residues.

This clonotype was detected many times. The chain couples TRBV2 to TRBJ2-3; D is undetermined. Germline CDR1 reads SNHLY; CDR2 reads FYNNEI. V was cut by 5 bases and J by 2 bases, with 5 bases left in between. The CDR3 length is 12 residues. The CDR3: CASSRTTDTQYF. DNA of the CDR3: TGTGCCAGCAGTCGCACCACAGATACGCAGTATTTT.

There are a few counts of this clonotype. This chain connects TRBV7-2 to TRBJ2-7, with TRBD1 matching over 10 bases. The germline V gene has CDR1 SGHTA and CDR2 FQGNSA. Unmatched junction bases numbered 19, after V lost 4 bases and J lost 4 bases. There are 19 residues in the CDR3. As DNA, the CDR3 is TGTGCCAGCAGCTCTAGCCCTGCCTCGACAGGGGGCGTTAGATACGAGCAGTACTTC. This codes for CASSSSPASTGGVRYEQYF.

The sample holds a few counts of this clonotype. The chain employs TRBV12-3 or TRBV12-4 and TRBJ1-2; D is ambiguous. The CDR3 consists of 13 residues. Trimming took off 3 bases at V and 4 bases at J, with 9 bases between the two ends. The DNA for the CDR3 is TGTGCCAGCAGTTTTGAAGGGTTCTATGGCTACACCTTC. Its protein product is CASSFEGFYGYTF.

The chain combines TRBV15 with TRBJ1-5; D not certain. This CDR3 has 13 residues. The ends were cut back, 3 bases at V and 5 bases at J, with 8 bases in the middle. Germline CDR1 is LNHNV and CDR2 is YYDKDF (reference sequence). The CDR3 DNA reads TGTGCCACCAGCAGGGGTTTCTATCAGCCCCAGCATTTT. It codes for CATSRGFYQPQHF.

This clonotype was picked up a small number of times. The rearrangement links TRBV25-1 to TRBJ2-2, with 8 nucleotides matching TRBD2. The CDR3 covers 14 residues. Germline V CDR1 and CDR2: MGHDK, SYGVNS. V shed 8 bases, J shed 0 bases, and the junction held 2 bases outside the gene matches. The CDR3 DNA sequence: TGTGCCAGCCTAGCGGGTGCGAACACCGGGGAGCTGTTTTTT. Encoded protein: CASLAGANTGELFF.

The V call is TRBV29-1, the J call TRBJ2-3, with D perhaps being TRBD1 or TRBD2 (7 bases each). The CDR3 is 13 amino acids. In germline, CDR1 is SQVTM, CDR2 ANQGSEA. Trimming stripped 6 bases from V and 3 bases from J, with 13 bases between. In DNA form, the CDR3 reads TGCAGCGTAGCAGGGGGGGCAACAGATACGCAGTATTTT. Its protein product is CSVAGGATDTQYF.

The J gene is TRBJ2-1, the V gene TRBV4-2, with 9 bases fitting TRBD2. The junction had 13 bases not matched to a gene; V was cut back by 3 bases and J by 4 bases. Germline loops: CDR1 LGHNA, CDR2 YNFKEQ. The length of the CDR3 is 18 residues. The CDR3 spells CASSQPGAPTSGYNEQFF. Here the CDR3 DNA reads TGTGCCAGCAGCCAGCCTGGGGCCCCGACTAGCGGTTACAATGAGCAGTTCTTC.

The chain is built from TRBV15 and TRBJ2-4, with 10 positions matching TRBD2. The V gene's germline CDR1 is LNHNV and CDR2 YYDKDF (reference sequence). The V gene end was trimmed by 2 bases and the J gene end by 3 bases; junction bases not matched to a gene: 7. The CDR3 sequence is 17 residues long. In DNA form, the CDR3 reads TGTGCCACCAGCAGAATTGGGACTAGCGAGAACAAAAACATTCAGTACTTC. Amino acids: CATSRIGTSENKNIQYF. The complete variable domain, with remaining parts taken from reference TRBV15 and TRBJ2-4, reads DAMVIQNPRYQVTQFGKPVTLSCSQTLNHNVMYWYQQKSSQAPKLLFHYYDKDFNNEADTPDNFQSRRPNTSFCFLDIRSPGLGDTAMYLCATSRIGTSENKNIQYFGAGTRLSVL.

This clonotype was detected a few times. V gene TRBV27 combines with J gene TRBJ1-5; TRBD1 aligns across 9 bases. Germline CDR1 is MNHEY and CDR2 is SMNVEV (reference sequence). J was trimmed by 7 bases and V by 1 base; bases with no gene match: 5. CDR3 size: 15 residues. The CDR3 loop is CASSLWGQGNQPQHF. The CDR3 DNA reads TGTGCCAGCAGTTTATGGGGACAGGGTAACCAGCCCCAGCATTTT.